This T cell receptor beta chain came from a study of early T cells in non-severe SARS-CoV-2 infection. Study-wide findings and caveats: Anti-spike CD8 responses were favored in VDJdb matching, and private and CD4 specificities were missed.

In its sample, this clonotype was seen many times. Its antigen is undetermined. Each single cDNA molecule received a unique molecular identifier. One entry per CDR3 protein results from TCRdb running MiXCR on the 5' RACE reads. Of some 62,000 distinct CDR3 sequences listed, approximately 10% are singletons. Germline CDR1 and CDR2: WNHNN and SYGVQD (reference sequence). This CDR3 comprises 15 residues. V lost 5 bases, J lost 5 bases, and 7 bases stayed unmatched. Sample: whole blood. This chain links TRBV10-1 with TRBJ2-1; TRBD2 matches 9 bases. This sequence originates from an adult who was a healthcare worker with PCR-confirmed SARS-CoV-2 infection or an uninfected control (not recorded which). This CDR3 is CASSYTSGHHNEQFF. CDR3 nucleotides: TGCGCCAGCAGTTACACTAGCGGGCACCACAATGAGCAGTTCTTC.